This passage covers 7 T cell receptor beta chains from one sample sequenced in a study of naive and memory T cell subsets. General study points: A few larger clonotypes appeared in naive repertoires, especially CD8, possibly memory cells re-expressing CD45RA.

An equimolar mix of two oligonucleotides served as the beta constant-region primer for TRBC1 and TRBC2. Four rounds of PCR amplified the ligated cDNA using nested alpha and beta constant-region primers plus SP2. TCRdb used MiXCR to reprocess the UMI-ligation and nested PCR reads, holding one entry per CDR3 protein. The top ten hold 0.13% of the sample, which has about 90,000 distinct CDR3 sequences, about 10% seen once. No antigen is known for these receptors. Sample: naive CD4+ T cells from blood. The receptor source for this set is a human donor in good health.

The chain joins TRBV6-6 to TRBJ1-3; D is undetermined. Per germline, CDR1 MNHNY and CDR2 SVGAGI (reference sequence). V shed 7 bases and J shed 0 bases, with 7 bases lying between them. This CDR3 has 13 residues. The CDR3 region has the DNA TGTGCCAGCACCCGGTTCTCTGGAAACACCATATATTTT. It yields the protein CASTRFSGNTIYF.

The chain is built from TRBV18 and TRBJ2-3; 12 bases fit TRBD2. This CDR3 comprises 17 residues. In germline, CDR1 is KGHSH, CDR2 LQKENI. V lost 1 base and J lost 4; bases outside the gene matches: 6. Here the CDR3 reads CASSPLSLAGGPDTQYF. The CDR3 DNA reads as TGTGCCAGCTCACCACTATCACTAGCGGGAGGCCCAGATACGCAGTATTTT.

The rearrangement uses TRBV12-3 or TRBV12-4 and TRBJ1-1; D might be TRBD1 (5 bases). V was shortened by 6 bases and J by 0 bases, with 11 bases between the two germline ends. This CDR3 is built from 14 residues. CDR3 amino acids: CASRGKTVNTEAFF. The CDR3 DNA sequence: TGTGCCAGCAGGGGGAAGACAGTGAACACTGAAGCTTTCTTT.

This chain's CDR3 is CASSFSWTGQGPQHF. As DNA, the CDR3 is TGTGCCAGCAGCTTCTCATGGACAGGTCAGGGACCCCAGCATTTT. This chain connects TRBV5-5 to TRBJ1-5; 7 bases line up with TRBD1. Germline V lookup: CDR1 SGHKS, CDR2 YYEKEE (reference sequence). The CDR3 sequence is 15 residues long. Losses at the gene ends were 2 bases for V and 10 bases for J; bases not matched to a gene: 12.

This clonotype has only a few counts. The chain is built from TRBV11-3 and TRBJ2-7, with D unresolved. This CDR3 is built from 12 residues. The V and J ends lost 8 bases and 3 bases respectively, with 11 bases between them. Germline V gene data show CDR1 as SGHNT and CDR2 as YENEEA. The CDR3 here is CASSRTGYEQYF. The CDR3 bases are TGTGCCAGCTCGAGGACGGGCTACGAGCAGTACTTC.

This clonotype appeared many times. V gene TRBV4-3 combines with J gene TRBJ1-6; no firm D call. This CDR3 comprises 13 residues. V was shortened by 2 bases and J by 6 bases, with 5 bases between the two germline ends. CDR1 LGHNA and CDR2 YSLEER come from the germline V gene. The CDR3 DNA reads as TGCGCCAGCAGCCAATACCGTAATTCACCCCTCCACTTT. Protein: CASSQYRNSPLHF.

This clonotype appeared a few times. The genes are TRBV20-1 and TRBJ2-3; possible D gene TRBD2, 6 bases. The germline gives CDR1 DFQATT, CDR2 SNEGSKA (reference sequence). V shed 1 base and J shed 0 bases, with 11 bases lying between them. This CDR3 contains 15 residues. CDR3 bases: TGCAGTGCTAGAGGTATAGCGGCCAGCACAGATACGCAGTATTTT. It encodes CSARGIAASTDTQYF.